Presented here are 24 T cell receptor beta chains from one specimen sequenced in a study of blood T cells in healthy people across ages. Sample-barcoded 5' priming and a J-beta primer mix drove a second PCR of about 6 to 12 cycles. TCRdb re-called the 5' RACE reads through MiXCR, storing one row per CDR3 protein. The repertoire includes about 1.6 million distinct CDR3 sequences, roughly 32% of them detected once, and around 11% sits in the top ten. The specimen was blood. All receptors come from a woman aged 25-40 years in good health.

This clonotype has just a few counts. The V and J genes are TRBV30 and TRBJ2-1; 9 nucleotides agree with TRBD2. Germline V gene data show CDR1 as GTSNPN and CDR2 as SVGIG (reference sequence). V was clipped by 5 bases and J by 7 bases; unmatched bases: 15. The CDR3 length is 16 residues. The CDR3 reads CAWDLIGRGGVNEQFF. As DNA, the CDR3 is TGTGCCTGGGATCTTATAGGGCGGGGGGGCGTAAATGAGCAGTTCTTC.

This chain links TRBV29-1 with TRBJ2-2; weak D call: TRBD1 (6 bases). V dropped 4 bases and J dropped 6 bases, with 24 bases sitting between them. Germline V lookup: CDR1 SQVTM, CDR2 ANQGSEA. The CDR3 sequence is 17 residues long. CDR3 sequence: CSVVGGELDRQPGELFF. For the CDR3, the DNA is TGCAGCGTTGTTGGTGGGGAACTAGACAGGCAGCCCGGGGAGCTGTTTTTT.

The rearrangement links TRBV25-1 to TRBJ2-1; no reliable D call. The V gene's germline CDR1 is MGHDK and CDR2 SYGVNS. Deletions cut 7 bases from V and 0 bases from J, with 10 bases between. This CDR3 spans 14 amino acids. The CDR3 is CASTDPSSYNEQFF. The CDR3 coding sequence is TGTGCCAGCACAGACCCAAGCTCCTACAATGAGCAGTTCTTC.

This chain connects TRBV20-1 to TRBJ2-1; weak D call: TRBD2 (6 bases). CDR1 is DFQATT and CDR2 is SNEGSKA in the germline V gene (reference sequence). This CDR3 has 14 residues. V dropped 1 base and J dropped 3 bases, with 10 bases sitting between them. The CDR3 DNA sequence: TGCAGTGCTAGAGGTAGCGGCTACTACAATGAGCAGTTCTTC. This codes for CSARGSGYYNEQFF.

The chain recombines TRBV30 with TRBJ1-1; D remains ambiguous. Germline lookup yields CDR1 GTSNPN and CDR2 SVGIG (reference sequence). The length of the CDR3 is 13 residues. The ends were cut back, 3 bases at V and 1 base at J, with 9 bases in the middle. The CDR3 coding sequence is TGTGCCTGGAGGGACTTACGGAACACTGAAGCTTTCTTT. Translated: CAWRDLRNTEAFF.

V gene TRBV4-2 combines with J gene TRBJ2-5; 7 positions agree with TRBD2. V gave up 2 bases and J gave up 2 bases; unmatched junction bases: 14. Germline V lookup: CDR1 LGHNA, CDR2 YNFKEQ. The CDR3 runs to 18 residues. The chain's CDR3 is CASSQLGGGLNLQETQYF. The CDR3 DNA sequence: TGTGCCAGCAGCCAACTTGGCGGGGGACTAAATTTACAAGAGACCCAGTACTTC.

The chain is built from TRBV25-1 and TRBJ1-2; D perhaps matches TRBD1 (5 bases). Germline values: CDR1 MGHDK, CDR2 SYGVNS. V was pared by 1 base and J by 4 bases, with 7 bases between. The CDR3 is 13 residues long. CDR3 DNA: TGTGCCAGCAGTGAATCCAGGGCCTATGGCTACACCTTC. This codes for CASSESRAYGYTF.

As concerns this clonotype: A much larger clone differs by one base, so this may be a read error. CDR3 amino acids: CATSTGQGTGANVMTF. CDR3 DNA sequence: TGTGCCACCAGCACAGGACAGGGGACTGGGGCCAACGTCATGACTTTC. The V call is TRBV15, the J call TRBJ2-6, with 9 nucleotides matching TRBD1. The CDR3 runs 16 residues. CDR1 is LNHNV and CDR2 is YYDKDF in the germline V gene (reference sequence).

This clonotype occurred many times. The CDR3 region has the DNA TGTGCCAGCGGGGCATCGAGCACAGATACGCAGTATTTT. Residues: CASGASSTDTQYF. This chain links TRBV7-9 with TRBJ2-3, with D perhaps matching TRBD1 (5 bases). This CDR3 has 13 residues. CDR1 SEHNR and CDR2 FQNEAQ come from the germline V gene (reference sequence). The V end lost 8 bases, the J end lost 0 bases, and 9 bases lay between the germline ends.

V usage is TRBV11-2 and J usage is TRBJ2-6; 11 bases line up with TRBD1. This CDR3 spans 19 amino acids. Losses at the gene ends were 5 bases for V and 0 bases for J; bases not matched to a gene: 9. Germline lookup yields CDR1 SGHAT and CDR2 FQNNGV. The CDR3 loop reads CASSLLPGQGDSGANVLTF. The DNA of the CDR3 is TGTGCCAGCAGCCTACTCCCGGGACAGGGGGACTCTGGGGCCAACGTCCTGACTTTC.

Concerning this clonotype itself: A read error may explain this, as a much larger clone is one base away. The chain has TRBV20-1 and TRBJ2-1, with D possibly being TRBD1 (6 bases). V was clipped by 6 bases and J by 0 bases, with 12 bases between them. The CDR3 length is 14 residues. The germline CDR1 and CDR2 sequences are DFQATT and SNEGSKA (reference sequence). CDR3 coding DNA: TGCAGTGCCCGGGACAAGGTCTCCTACAATGAGCAGTTCTTC. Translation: CSARDKVSYNEQFF.

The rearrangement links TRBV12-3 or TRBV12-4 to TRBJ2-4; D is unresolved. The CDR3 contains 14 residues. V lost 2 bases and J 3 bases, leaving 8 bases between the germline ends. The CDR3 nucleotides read TGTGCCAGCAGTTTACGATGGAGCAAAAACATTCAGTACTTC. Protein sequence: CASSLRWSKNIQYF.

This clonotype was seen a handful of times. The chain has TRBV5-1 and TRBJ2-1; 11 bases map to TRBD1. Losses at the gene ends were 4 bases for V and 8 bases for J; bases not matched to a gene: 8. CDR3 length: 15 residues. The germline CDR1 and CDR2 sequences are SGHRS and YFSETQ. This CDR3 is CASSDGQGARDEQFF. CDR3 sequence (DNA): TGCGCCAGCAGCGACGGACAGGGGGCTAGGGATGAGCAGTTCTTC.

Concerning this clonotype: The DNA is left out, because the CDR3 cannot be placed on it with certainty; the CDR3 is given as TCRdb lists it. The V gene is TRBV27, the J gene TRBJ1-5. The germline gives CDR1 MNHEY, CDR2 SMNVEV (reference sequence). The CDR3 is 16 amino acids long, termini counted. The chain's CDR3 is CASSSSAGEENQPQHF.

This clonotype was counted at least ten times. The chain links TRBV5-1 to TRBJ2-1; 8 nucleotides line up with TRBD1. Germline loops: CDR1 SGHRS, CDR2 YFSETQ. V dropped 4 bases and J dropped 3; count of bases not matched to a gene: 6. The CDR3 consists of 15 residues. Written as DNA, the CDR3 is TGCGCCAGCAGCGTACAGGGGGGCGACTACAATGAGCAGTTCTTC. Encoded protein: CASSVQGGDYNEQFF. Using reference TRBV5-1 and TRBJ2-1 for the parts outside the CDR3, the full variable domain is KAGVTQTPRYLIKTRGQQVTLSCSPISGHRSVSWYQQTPGQGLQFLFEYFSETQRNKGNFPGRFSGRQFSNSRSEMNVSTLELGDSALYLCASSVQGGDYNEQFFGPGTRLTVL.

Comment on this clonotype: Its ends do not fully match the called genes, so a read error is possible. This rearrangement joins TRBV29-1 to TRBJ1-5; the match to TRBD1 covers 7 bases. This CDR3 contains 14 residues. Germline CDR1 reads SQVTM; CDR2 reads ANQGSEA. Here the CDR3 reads CSAIPTGENQPRHF. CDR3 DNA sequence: TGCAGCGCAATCCCCACAGGGGAAAATCAGCCCCGGCATTTT.

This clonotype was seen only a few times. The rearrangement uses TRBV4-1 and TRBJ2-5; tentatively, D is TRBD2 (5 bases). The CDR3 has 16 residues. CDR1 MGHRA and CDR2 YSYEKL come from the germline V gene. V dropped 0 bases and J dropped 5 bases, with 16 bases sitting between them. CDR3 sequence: CASSQEAGPHLETQYF. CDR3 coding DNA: TGCGCCAGCAGCCAAGAGGCGGGCCCACACTTGGAGACCCAGTACTTC.

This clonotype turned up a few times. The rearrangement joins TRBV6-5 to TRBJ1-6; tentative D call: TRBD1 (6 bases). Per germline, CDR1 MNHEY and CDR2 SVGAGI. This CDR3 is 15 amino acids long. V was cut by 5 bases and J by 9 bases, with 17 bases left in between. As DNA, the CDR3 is TGTGCCAGCAGTCCTCCGCGGGGGGCCGGTTCACCCCTCCACTTT. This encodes CASSPPRGAGSPLHF.

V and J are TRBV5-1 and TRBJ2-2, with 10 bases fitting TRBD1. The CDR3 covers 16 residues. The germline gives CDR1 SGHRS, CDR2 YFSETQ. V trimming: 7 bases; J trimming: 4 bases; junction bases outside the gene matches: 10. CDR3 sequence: CASQTGGVVPTGELFF. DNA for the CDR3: TGCGCCAGCCAGACAGGGGGCGTCGTTCCCACCGGGGAGCTGTTTTTT.

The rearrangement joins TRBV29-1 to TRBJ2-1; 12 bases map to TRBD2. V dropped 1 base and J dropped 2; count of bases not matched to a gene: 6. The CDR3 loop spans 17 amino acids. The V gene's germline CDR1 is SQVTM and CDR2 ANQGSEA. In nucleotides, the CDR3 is TGCAGCGTTGAAGGGACTAGCGGGGAAGCTACCTACAATGAGCAGTTCTTC. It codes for CSVEGTSGEATYNEQFF.

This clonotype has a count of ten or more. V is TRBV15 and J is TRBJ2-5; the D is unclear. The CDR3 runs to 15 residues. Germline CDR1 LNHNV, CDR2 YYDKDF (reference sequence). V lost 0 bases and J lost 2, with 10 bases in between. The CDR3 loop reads CATSRDRVVQETQYF. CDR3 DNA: TGTGCCACCAGCAGAGATAGGGTAGTTCAAGAGACCCAGTACTTC.

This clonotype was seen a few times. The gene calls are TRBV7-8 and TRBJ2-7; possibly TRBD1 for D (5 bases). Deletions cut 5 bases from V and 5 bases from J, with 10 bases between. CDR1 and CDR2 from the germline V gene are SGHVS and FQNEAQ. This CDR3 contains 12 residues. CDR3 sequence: CASSSDSDEQYF. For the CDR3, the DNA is TGTGCCAGCAGCAGCGACAGTGACGAGCAGTACTTC. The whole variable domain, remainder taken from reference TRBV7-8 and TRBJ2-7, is GAGVSQSPRYKVAKRGQDVALRCDPISGHVSLFWYQQALGQGPEFLTYFQNEAQLDKSGLPSDRFFAERPEGSVSTLKIQRTQQEDSAVYLCASSSDSDEQYFGPGTRLTVT.

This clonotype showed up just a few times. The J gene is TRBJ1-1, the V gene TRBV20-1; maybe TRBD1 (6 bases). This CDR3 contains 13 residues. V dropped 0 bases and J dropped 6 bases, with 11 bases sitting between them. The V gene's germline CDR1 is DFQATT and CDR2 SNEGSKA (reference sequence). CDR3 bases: TGCAGTGCTAGAGATCAGGGGTGGGCTGAAGCTTTCTTT. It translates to CSARDQGWAEAFF.

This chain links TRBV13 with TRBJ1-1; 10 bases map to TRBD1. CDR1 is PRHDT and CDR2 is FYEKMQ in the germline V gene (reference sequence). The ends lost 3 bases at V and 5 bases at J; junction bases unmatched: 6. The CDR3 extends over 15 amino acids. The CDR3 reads CASSFGTGDGTEAFF. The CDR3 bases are TGTGCCAGCAGCTTCGGGACAGGGGATGGTACTGAAGCTTTCTTT.